What follows are 12 T cell receptor beta chains derived from one specimen sequenced in a study of PD-1 blockade in classical Hodgkin lymphoma. The assay was immunoSEQ multiplex PCR, and TCRdb's table has in-frame clones only and misses some. The sample records some 23,000 clones, around 80% being singletons. Exposure to brentuximab vedotin varied, and each patient had relapsed following autologous stem cell transplantation. Material: peripheral blood mononuclear cells (PBMCs), obtained before the second cycle of nivolumab. These receptors came from a human donor with classical Hodgkin lymphoma.

This chain uses TRBV2 with TRBJ1-5; no clear D. The germline V gene encodes CDR1 SNHLY and CDR2 FYNNEI. Trimming removed 0 bases from V and 11 bases from J, with 11 bases in between. The CDR3 extends over 13 amino acids. DNA of the CDR3: TGTGCCAGCAGTGAAGCGCTTCATTGGGCCCAGCATTTT. Translation gives CASSEALHWAQHF.

DNA for the CDR3: TGTGCCAGCAGTTTAGTGGGGGTTGGAAACACTGAAGCTTTCTTT. Translated: CASSLVGVGNTEAFF. The V call is TRBV27, the J call TRBJ1-1; tentative D call: TRBD1 (5 bases). Trimming took off 2 bases at V and 2 bases at J, with 12 bases between the two ends. The CDR3 loop spans 15 amino acids. Per the germline V gene, CDR1 is MNHEY and CDR2 is SMNVEV (reference sequence).

V and J are TRBV7-2 and TRBJ2-3; a possible D gene is TRBD1 (5 bases). V lost 4 bases to trimming and J lost 5 bases, with 13 bases between them. The CDR3 is 14 residues long. Germline lookup yields CDR1 SGHTA and CDR2 FQGNSA. The CDR3 bases are TGTGCCAGCAGCTCCTCCCAGGGTGAAGATACGCAGTATTTT. It yields the protein CASSSSQGEDTQYF. The complete variable domain, with remaining parts taken from reference TRBV7-2 and TRBJ2-3, reads GAGVSQSPSNKVTEKGKDVELRCDPISGHTALYWYRQSLGQGLEFLIYFQGNSAPDKSGLPSDRFSAERTGGSVSTLTIQRTQQEDSAVYLCASSSSQGEDTQYFGPGTRLTVL.

CDR3 in DNA: TGTGCCAGCAGTTCTGGACTAGCGGATCTCTGGCGGGCCAACGTCCTGACTTTC. It specifies CASSSGLADLWRANVLTF. The V and J genes are TRBV27 and TRBJ2-6; 10 bases are a match to TRBD2. V trimming: 4 bases; J trimming: 5 bases; junction bases outside the gene matches: 11. The CDR3 sequence is 18 residues long. Germline values: CDR1 MNHEY, CDR2 SMNVEV (reference sequence). Drawing the rest from reference TRBV27 and TRBJ2-6, the complete variable domain is EAQVTQNPRYLITVTGKKLTVTCSQNMNHEYMSWYRQDPGLGLRQIYYSMNVEVTDKGDVPEGYKVSRKEKRNFPLILESPSPNQTSLYFCASSSGLADLWRANVLTFGAGSRLTVL.

This clone was counted a few times. This chain joins TRBV5-1 and TRBJ2-5, with D possibly being TRBD1 or TRBD2 (6 bases each). The germline V gene encodes CDR1 SGHRS and CDR2 YFSETQ. This CDR3 has 15 amino acids. V dropped 0 bases and J dropped 4 bases, with 13 bases sitting between them. CDR3 nucleotides: TGCGCCAGCAGCTTGGCAGGGGCGCGGGGAGAGACCCAGTACTTC. Residues: CASSLAGARGETQYF.

The V and J genes are TRBV11-2 and TRBJ2-7, with 7 bases fitting TRBD1. CDR1 is SGHAT, CDR2 FQNNGV, per germline. The trim removed 1 base at V and 4 bases at J, leaving 4 bases unmatched. This CDR3 spans 14 amino acids. The CDR3, as DNA: TGTGCCAGCAGCTTAGGACAGGGCGGATACGAGCAGTACGTC. It encodes CASSLGQGGYEQYV.

The CDR3 reads CASSLGNNRAYGYTF. The CDR3 coding sequence is TGTGCCAGCAGCTTAGGGAACAACAGGGCCTATGGCTACACCTTC. The rearrangement joins TRBV7-9 to TRBJ1-2; weak D call: TRBD1 (6 bases). Trimming took 1 base from V and 4 from J, leaving 13 bases between them. The CDR3 runs to 15 residues. CDR1 is SEHNR, CDR2 FQNEAQ, per germline (reference sequence).

Worth noting for this clone: An end of the junction does not agree with germline; a read error may underlie this. This same CDR3 is encoded by further DNA sequences in the sample. The genes are TRBV30 and TRBJ1-5; D is unclear. The CDR3 totals 14 residues. Per germline, CDR1 GTSNPN and CDR2 SVGIG (reference sequence). The CDR3 sequence: CAWSVLHSNQPQHF. DNA for the CDR3: TGTGCCTGGAGTGTACTGCACAGCAATCAGCCTCAGCATTTT.

The chain couples TRBV27 to TRBJ2-1; D is undetermined. The CDR3 contains 15 residues. Germline loops: CDR1 MNHEY, CDR2 SMNVEV (reference sequence). With 2 bases removed from V and 0 bases from J, the gap between germline ends came to 8 bases. In DNA form, the CDR3 reads TGTGCCAGCAGTTTAGCGGTGAGCTCCTACAATGAGCAGTTCTTC. It yields the protein CASSLAVSSYNEQFF.

This chain joins TRBV5-4 and TRBJ2-2, with 12 bases identical to TRBD2. The germline CDR1 and CDR2 sequences are SGHNT and YYREEE (reference sequence). V gave up 0 bases and J gave up 7 bases; unmatched junction bases: 7. The CDR3 is 17 amino acids. The CDR3 nucleotides read TGTGCCAGCAGCTTGGTGCCTAGCGGGGGGGCTAGCGGGGAGCTGTTTTTT. The encoded protein is CASSLVPSGGASGELFF.

This clone was picked up one time. The chain uses TRBV6-6 and TRBJ2-7; the D gene is possibly TRBD1 (5 bases). Per the germline V gene, CDR1 is MNHNY and CDR2 is SVGAGI (reference sequence). Trimming cost V 6 bases and J 2 bases, with 5 bases left between them. The length of the CDR3 is 11 residues. The CDR3 DNA reads as TGTGCCAGCAGGGGGCCCTACGAGCAGTACGTC. Amino acid sequence: CASRGPYEQYV.

This chain links TRBV5-1 with TRBJ2-7; 8 nucleotides line up with TRBD2. This CDR3 comprises 17 residues. V shed 3 bases, J shed 4 bases, and the junction held 15 bases outside the gene matches. Germline V gives CDR1 SGHRS, CDR2 YFSETQ. CDR3 sequence (DNA): TGCGCCAGCAGCTGGGCCCCCTTCAGCGGGAGACTATACGAGCAGTACTTC. Translation: CASSWAPFSGRLYEQYF.